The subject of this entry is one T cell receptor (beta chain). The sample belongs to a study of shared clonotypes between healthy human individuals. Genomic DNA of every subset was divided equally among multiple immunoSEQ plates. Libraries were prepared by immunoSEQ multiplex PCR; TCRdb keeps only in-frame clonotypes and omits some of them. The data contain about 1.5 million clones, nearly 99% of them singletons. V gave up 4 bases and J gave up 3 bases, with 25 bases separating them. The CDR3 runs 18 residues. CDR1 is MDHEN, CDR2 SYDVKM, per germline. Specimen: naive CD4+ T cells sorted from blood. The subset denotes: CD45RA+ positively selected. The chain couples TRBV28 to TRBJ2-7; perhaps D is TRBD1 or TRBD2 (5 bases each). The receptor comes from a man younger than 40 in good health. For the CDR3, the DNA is TGTGCCAGCAGTTCCCGGGGCAGGAAAGGCCAGGACAACTACGAGCAGTACTTC. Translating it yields CASSSRGRKGQDNYEQYF.